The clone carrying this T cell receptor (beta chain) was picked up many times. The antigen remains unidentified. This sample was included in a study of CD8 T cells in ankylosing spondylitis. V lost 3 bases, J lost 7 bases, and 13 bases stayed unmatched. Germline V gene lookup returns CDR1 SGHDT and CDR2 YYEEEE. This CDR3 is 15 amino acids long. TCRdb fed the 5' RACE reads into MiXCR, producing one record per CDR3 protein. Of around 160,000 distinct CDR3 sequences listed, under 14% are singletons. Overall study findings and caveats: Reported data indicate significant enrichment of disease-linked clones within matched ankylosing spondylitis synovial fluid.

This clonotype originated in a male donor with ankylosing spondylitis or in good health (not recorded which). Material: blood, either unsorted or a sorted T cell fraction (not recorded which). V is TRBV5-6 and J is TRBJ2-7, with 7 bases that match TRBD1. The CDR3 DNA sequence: TGTGCCAGCAGCTGGGACAGCCAAGTCTTGAGGGAGCAGTACTTC. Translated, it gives CASSWDSQVLREQYF.